This T cell receptor (beta chain) appears in the sequencing data of a study of blood T cell repertoires in COVID-19. The J segment lost 3 bases and the V segment lost 8 bases, leaving 7 bases of the junction unmatched. The germline gives CDR1 SGHRS, CDR2 YFSETQ. This CDR3 region has 15 residues. Measured with immunoSEQ multiplex PCR; TCRdb has only the in-frame clones, and not every one. The sample has around 150,000 clones, about four fifths seen once. Participant age was roughly 18 to 89 years, and participants resided in 25 or so US areas. The genes are TRBV5-1 and TRBJ2-7; 14 bases align to TRBD2. Sequences were obtained from PBMCs or T cells enriched from blood (not recorded which). The receptor was isolated from a woman between 50 and 59 years old with acute COVID-19. The CDR3 DNA sequence: TGCGCCAGGATCCTTGGGACTAGCGGGAGCTACGAGCAGTACTTC. Amino acid sequence: CARILGTSGSYEQYF.